The 27 T cell receptor beta chains reported below all come from one sample, sequenced in a study of shared clonotypes between healthy human individuals. Assay used: immunoSEQ multiplex PCR; TCRdb lists only in-frame clones, some missing. Altogether about a million clones are present, 70% to 85% being singletons, with the ten largest covering about 1.5%. The specimen was memory CD4+ T cells sorted from blood. Subset denoted: CD45RA-negative fraction. These receptors were taken from a young man in good health.

This sequence joins TRBV5-1 and TRBJ1-1; possible D gene TRBD1, 6 bases. The V and J ends lost 4 bases and 11 bases respectively, with 21 bases between them. CDR3 length: 14 amino acids. Germline V gives CDR1 SGHRS, CDR2 YFSETQ. CDR3 sequence (DNA): TGCGCCAGCAGCGCACAGGGCCCGAAAGAGGTGGCTTTCTTT. Encoded protein: CASSAQGPKEVAFF.

The chain combines TRBV18 with TRBJ2-3, with D tentatively TRBD1 (5 bases). Germline V CDR1 and CDR2: KGHSH, LQKENI. The CDR3 length is 16 residues. V was pared by 3 bases and J by 2 bases, with 15 bases between. As DNA, the CDR3 is TGTGCCAGCTCACCCTACGGAAGGGGTTCCACAGATACGCAGTATTTT. It yields the protein CASSPYGRGSTDTQYF. The whole variable domain, filled in from reference TRBV18 and TRBJ2-3, reads NAGVMQNPRHLVRRRGQEARLRCSPMKGHSHVYWYRQLPEEGLKFMVYLQKENIIDESGMPKERFSAEFPKEGPSILRIQQVVRGDSAAYFCASSPYGRGSTDTQYFGPGTRLTVL.

This clone was seen only once. CDR3 DNA sequence: TGCGCCAGCAGCTTTACGGGTAATGAAAAACTGTTTTTT. It yields the protein CASSFTGNEKLFF. V gene TRBV5-1 combines with J gene TRBJ1-4; D unresolved. This CDR3 has 13 residues. Germline assignment: CDR1 SGHRS and CDR2 YFSETQ. The germline V and J ends were trimmed by 2 bases and 4 bases, with 6 bases remaining between them.

The chain recombines TRBV14 with TRBJ2-3, with a weak D call TRBD2 (5 bases). There are 12 residues in the CDR3. The ends were cut back, 3 bases at V and 6 bases at J, with 7 bases in the middle. Germline V CDR1 and CDR2: SGHDN, FVKESK. The CDR3 is CASSQGADTQYF. As DNA, the CDR3 is TGTGCCAGCAGCCAGGGAGCGGATACGCAGTATTTT.

The chain joins TRBV4-1 to TRBJ1-6; D might be TRBD1 (6 bases). This CDR3 has 17 residues. The germline V gene has CDR1 MGHRA and CDR2 YSYEKL. V was clipped by 0 bases and J by 5 bases, with 14 bases between them. The DNA for the CDR3 is TGCGCCAGCAGCCAAGATCCACAGGGAACCGATAATTCACCCCTCCACTTT. It encodes CASSQDPQGTDNSPLHF.

This clone was found once. The V gene is TRBV7-8, the J gene TRBJ1-4, with D unclear. V was pared by 1 base and J by 4 bases, with 16 bases between. The CDR3 sequence is 17 residues long. Germline CDR1 reads SGHVS; CDR2 reads FQNEAQ. The CDR3 is CASSLESGAGFNEKLFF. In DNA form, the CDR3 reads TGTGCCAGCAGCTTAGAGTCGGGTGCGGGGTTTAATGAAAAACTGTTTTTT.

The CDR3 reads CASSYSQGTTAEAFF. CDR3 bases: TGTGCCAGCAGTTACTCGCAAGGGACTACCGCTGAAGCTTTCTTT. The V and J genes are TRBV6-6 and TRBJ1-1, with D possibly matching TRBD1 (5 bases). The V end lost 0 bases, the J end lost 6 bases, and 14 bases lay between the germline ends. The CDR3 consists of 15 residues. Germline V gives CDR1 MNHNY, CDR2 SVGAGI (reference sequence).

In regard to this clone: This specimen includes other DNA sequences encoding the same CDR3. CDR3 sequence (DNA): TGTGCCAGCAGCTTGGGGGGACAAGAGACCCAGTACTTC. It specifies CASSLGGQETQYF. The chain links TRBV5-4 to TRBJ2-5; D gene ambiguous. V was trimmed by 0 bases and J by 2 bases, leaving 5 bases between them. The germline CDR1 and CDR2 sequences are SGHNT and YYREEE (reference sequence). The CDR3 totals 13 residues.

This chain joins TRBV19 and TRBJ1-5; 9 bases match TRBD1. CDR3 length: 14 residues. Germline CDR1 reads LNHDA; CDR2 reads SQIVND (reference sequence). Trimming cost V 4 bases and J 10 bases; bases outside gene matches: 8. The CDR3 region is CASSTTGGGVPQHF. DNA of the CDR3: TGTGCCAGTAGTACTACAGGGGGCGGGGTTCCCCAGCATTTT.

This CDR3 reads CASSTGDRLGELFF. The CDR3 bases are TGTGCCAGCAGCACAGGGGACAGGCTGGGGGAGCTGTTTTTT. The chain joins TRBV7-2 to TRBJ2-2; 8 nucleotides align to TRBD1. The CDR3 covers 14 residues. The junction had 7 bases not matched to a gene; V was cut back by 5 bases and J by 8 bases. Per germline, CDR1 SGHTA and CDR2 FQGNSA.

The CDR3 protein is CASSLRGGENTGELFF. CDR3 DNA sequence: TGTGCCAGCAGCTTACGGGGCGGGGAGAACACCGGGGAGCTGTTTTTT. The V and J genes are TRBV7-9 and TRBJ2-2, with TRBD2 as a possible D gene (6 bases). There are 16 residues in the CDR3. The V end was cut by 2 bases, the J end by 1 base, with 11 bases between. The germline CDR1 and CDR2 sequences are SEHNR and FQNEAQ (reference sequence).

This clone was seen once. V gene TRBV9 combines with J gene TRBJ2-5, with D perhaps given as TRBD1 or TRBD2 (6 bases each). V dropped 7 bases and J dropped 4 bases, with 14 bases sitting between them. The CDR3 contains 13 residues. CDR1 and CDR2 from the germline V gene are SGDLS and YYNGEE. CDR3 protein: CASSRGVLETQYF. The CDR3 DNA reads as TGTGCCAGCTCAAGGGGGGTCTTAGAGACCCAGTACTTC.

In regard to this clone: This may arise from a read error, as a much more abundant clone is one base away. The rearrangement uses TRBV6-4 and TRBJ2-2; 7 bases match TRBD1. J gave up 5 bases and V 5 bases, and 5 bases lay outside the gene matches. This CDR3 region has 14 residues. Germline-derived CDR1 and CDR2 are MRHNA and SNTAGT. The CDR3 is CASSKTGMTGELFF. The CDR3 DNA reads as TGTGCCAGCAGTAAGACAGGGATGACCGGGGAGCTGTTTTTT.

The CDR3 coding sequence is TGTGCCTCACAGGTTGAGGGGAACTATGGCTACACCTTC. Amino acids: CASQVEGNYGYTF. The rearrangement links TRBV6-1 to TRBJ1-2; D perhaps matches TRBD1 (5 bases). The CDR3 is 13 residues long. V lost 11 bases to trimming and J lost 2 bases, with 15 bases between them. Germline V lookup: CDR1 MNHNS, CDR2 SASEGT.

The J gene is TRBJ2-1, the V gene TRBV7-9; TRBD2 matches 13 bases. The V gene's germline CDR1 is SEHNR and CDR2 FQNEAQ (reference sequence). V lost 7 bases to trimming and J lost 7 bases; unmatched junction nucleotides: 4. The CDR3 consists of 14 residues. The CDR3 coding sequence is TGTGCCAGCAACCCGACTAGCGGGAGGAATGAGCAGTTCTTC. Protein sequence: CASNPTSGRNEQFF.

This clone showed up just a few times. J is TRBJ1-3 and V is TRBV6-5, with D maybe TRBD1 (5 bases). Germline CDR1 reads MNHEY; CDR2 reads SVGAGI. The germline V and J ends were trimmed by 0 bases and 4 bases, with 13 bases remaining between them. The CDR3 is made up of 16 amino acids. The CDR3: CASSYSQQVAGNTIYF. The CDR3 DNA follows: TGTGCCAGCAGTTACTCACAACAGGTCGCCGGAAACACCATATATTTT.

The chain links TRBV6-1 to TRBJ2-7; D gene ambiguous. Between the trimmed V and J ends, which lost 5 bases and 4 bases, there was a span of 12 bases. The CDR3 is 13 amino acids. Germline CDR1 is MNHNS and CDR2 is SASEGT. Here the CDR3 reads CASSSDWEYEQYF. The CDR3 nucleotides read TGTGCCAGCAGTTCCGACTGGGAATACGAGCAGTACTTC.

The chain is built from TRBV28 and TRBJ1-2; D uncertain. V was clipped by 6 bases and J by 0 bases, with 11 bases between them. The germline CDR1 and CDR2 sequences are MDHEN and SYDVKM. This CDR3 spans 14 amino acids. This CDR3 is CASREGVANYGYTF. The CDR3 DNA is TGTGCCAGCAGGGAGGGCGTGGCTAACTATGGCTACACCTTC.

This clone was picked up a small number of times. V is TRBV6-8 and J is TRBJ1-4; 7 nucleotides align to TRBD1. Looked up from germline, CDR1 is MNHGY and CDR2 is SAAAGT. The length of the CDR3 is 16 residues. The ends lost 2 bases at V and 5 bases at J; junction bases unmatched: 8. The CDR3 spells CASSYPPGTENEKLFF. In nucleotides, the CDR3 is TGTGCCAGCAGTTACCCGCCCGGGACAGAGAATGAAAAACTGTTTTTT.

To note about this clone: The same CDR3 also results from other DNA sequences found in this sample. This rearrangement joins TRBV5-1 to TRBJ2-5; 8 bases line up with TRBD2. This CDR3 is built from 15 residues. J lost 4 bases, V lost 2 bases, and 7 bases had no gene match. Germline assignment: CDR1 SGHRS and CDR2 YFSETQ. CDR3 loop: CASSLVAGSGETQYF. CDR3 sequence (DNA): TGCGCCAGCAGCTTAGTAGCGGGATCGGGAGAGACCCAGTACTTC.

This chain connects TRBV5-1 to TRBJ2-7, with D possibly being TRBD1 or TRBD2 (5 bases each). Germline-derived CDR1 and CDR2 are SGHRS and YFSETQ. The CDR3 runs to 14 residues. V gave up 6 bases and J gave up 3 bases, with 16 bases separating them. In DNA, the CDR3 is TGCGCCAGCAACCCCGGGACGGCTCTCTACGAGCAGTACTTC. Translating gives CASNPGTALYEQYF.

The V gene is TRBV27, the J gene TRBJ2-5; TRBD1 aligns across 7 bases. This CDR3 region has 13 residues. V was pared by 6 bases and J by 4 bases, with 5 bases of the junction left unmatched. The germline CDR1 and CDR2 sequences are MNHEY and SMNVEV (reference sequence). The CDR3 is CASRSGQSETQYF. As DNA, the CDR3 is TGTGCCAGCAGGTCGGGACAGTCAGAGACCCAGTACTTC.

V usage is TRBV11-2 and J usage is TRBJ2-4; TRBD2 agrees at 9 bases. The germline V gene has CDR1 SGHAT and CDR2 FQNNGV. The CDR3 totals 13 residues. The junction had 4 bases not matched to a gene; V was cut back by 5 bases and J by 8 bases. CDR3 region: CASSLSGRDIQYF. The CDR3 coding sequence is TGTGCCAGCAGCCTTAGCGGGAGAGACATTCAGTACTTC.

This clone is a singleton in its sample. The chain couples TRBV18 to TRBJ1-5; D is uncertain. CDR1 KGHSH and CDR2 LQKENI come from the germline V gene. V dropped 2 bases and J dropped 0 bases, with 8 bases sitting between them. This CDR3 region has 15 residues. Here the CDR3 reads CASSPLEGSNQPQHF. The DNA for the CDR3 is TGTGCCAGCTCACCATTGGAGGGTAGCAATCAGCCCCAGCATTTT.

The CDR3 sequence: CASSLATPSYNEQFF. The DNA for the CDR3 is TGCGCCAGCAGCTTGGCCACACCCTCCTACAATGAGCAGTTCTTC. V gene TRBV5-1 combines with J gene TRBJ2-1, with no clear D. The V end was cut by 0 bases, the J end by 0 bases, with 7 bases between. The CDR3 is 15 amino acids. Germline CDR1 reads SGHRS; CDR2 reads YFSETQ. Full variable domain (outside the CDR3, taken from reference TRBV5-1 and TRBJ2-1): KAGVTQTPRYLIKTRGQQVTLSCSPISGHRSVSWYQQTPGQGLQFLFEYFSETQRNKGNFPGRFSGRQFSNSRSEMNVSTLELGDSALYLCASSLATPSYNEQFFGPGTRLTVL.

The V gene is TRBV20-1, the J gene TRBJ2-7; D is unresolved. CDR1 DFQATT and CDR2 SNEGSKA come from the germline V gene (reference sequence). The CDR3 runs 11 residues. V was clipped by 1 base and J by 6 bases, with 7 bases between them. The CDR3 coding sequence is TGCAGTGCTAGAGGGAATGGCGAGCAGTACTTC. It codes for CSARGNGEQYF.

The chain combines TRBV7-9 with TRBJ1-1; 8 bases match TRBD1. CDR1 and CDR2 (germline): SEHNR, FQNEAQ (reference sequence). The CDR3 extends over 16 amino acids. The trim removed 4 bases at V and 3 bases at J, leaving 10 bases unmatched. CDR3 nucleotide sequence: TGTGCCAGCAGCTCCCCTCGCGACAGGGGAGACACTGAAGCTTTCTTT. Amino acids: CASSSPRDRGDTEAFF.